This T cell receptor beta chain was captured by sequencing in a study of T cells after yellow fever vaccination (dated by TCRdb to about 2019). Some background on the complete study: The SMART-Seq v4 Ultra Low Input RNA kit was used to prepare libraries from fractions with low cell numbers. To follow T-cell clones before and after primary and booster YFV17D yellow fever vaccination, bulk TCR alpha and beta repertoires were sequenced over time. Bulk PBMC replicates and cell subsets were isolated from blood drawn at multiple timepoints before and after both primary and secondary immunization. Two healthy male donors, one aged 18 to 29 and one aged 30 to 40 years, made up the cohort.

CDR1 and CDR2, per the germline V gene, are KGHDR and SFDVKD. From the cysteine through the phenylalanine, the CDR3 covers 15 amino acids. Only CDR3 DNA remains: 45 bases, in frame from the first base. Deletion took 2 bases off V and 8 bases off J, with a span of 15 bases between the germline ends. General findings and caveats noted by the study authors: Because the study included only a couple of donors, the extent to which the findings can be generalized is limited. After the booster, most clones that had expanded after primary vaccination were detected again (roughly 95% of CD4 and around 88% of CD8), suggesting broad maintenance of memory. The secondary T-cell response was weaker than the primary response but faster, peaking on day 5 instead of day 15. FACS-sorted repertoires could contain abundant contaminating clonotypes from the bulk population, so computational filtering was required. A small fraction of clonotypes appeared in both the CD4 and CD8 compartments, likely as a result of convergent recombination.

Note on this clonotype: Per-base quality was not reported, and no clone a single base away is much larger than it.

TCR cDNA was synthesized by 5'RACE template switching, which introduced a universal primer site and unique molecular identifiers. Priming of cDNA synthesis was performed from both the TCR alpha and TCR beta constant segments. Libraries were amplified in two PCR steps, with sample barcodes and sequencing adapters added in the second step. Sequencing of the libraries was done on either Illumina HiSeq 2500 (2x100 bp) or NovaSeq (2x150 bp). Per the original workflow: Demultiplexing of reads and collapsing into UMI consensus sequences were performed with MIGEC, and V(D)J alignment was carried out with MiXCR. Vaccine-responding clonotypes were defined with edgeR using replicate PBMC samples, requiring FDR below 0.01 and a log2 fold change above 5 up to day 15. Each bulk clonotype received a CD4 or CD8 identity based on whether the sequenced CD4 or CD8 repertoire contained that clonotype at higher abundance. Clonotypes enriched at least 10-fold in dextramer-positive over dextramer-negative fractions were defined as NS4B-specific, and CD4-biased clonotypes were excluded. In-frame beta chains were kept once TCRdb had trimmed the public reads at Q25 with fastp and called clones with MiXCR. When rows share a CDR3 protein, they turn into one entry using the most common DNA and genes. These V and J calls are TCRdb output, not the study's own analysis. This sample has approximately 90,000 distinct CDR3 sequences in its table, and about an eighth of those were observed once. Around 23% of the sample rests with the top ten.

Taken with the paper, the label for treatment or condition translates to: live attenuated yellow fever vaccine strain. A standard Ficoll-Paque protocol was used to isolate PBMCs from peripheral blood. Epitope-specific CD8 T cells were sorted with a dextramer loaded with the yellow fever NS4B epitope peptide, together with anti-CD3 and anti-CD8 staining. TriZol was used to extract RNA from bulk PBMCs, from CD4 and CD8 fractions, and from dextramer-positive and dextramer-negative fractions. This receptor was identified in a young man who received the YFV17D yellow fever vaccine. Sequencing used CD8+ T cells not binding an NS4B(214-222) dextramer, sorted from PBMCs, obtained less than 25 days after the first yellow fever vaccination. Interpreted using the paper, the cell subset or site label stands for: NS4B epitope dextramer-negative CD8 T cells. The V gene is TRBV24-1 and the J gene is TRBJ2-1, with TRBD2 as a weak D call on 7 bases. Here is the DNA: TGTGCCACCAGTGATTGGTGGGGGGGCATGCATGAGCAGTTCTTC. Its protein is CATSDWWGGMHEQFF.